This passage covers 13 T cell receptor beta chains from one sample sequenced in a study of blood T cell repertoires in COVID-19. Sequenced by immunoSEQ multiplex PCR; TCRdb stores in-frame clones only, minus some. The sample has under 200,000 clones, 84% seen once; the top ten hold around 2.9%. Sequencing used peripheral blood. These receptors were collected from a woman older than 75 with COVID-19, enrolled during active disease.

The CDR3, as DNA: TGTGCCAGCAGCTCGTCTAGACGGGAATTCTATGGCTACACCTTC. Its translation is CASSSSRREFYGYTF. This chain joins TRBV7-8 and TRBJ1-2, with D unresolved. Trimming took 4 bases from V and 4 from J, leaving 16 bases between them. Germline lookup yields CDR1 SGHVS and CDR2 FQNEAQ. The CDR3 loop spans 15 amino acids. The whole variable domain, filled in from reference TRBV7-8 and TRBJ1-2, reads GAGVSQSPRYKVAKRGQDVALRCDPISGHVSLFWYQQALGQGPEFLTYFQNEAQLDKSGLPSDRFFAERPEGSVSTLKIQRTQQEDSAVYLCASSSSRREFYGYTFGSGTRLTVV.

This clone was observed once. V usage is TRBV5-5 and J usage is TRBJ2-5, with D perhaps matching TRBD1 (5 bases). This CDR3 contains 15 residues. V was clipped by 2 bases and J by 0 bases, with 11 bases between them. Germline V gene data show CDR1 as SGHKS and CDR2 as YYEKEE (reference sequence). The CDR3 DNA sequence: TGTGCCAGCAGCTTAGTCAGGGAATACCAAGAGACCCAGTACTTC. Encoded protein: CASSLVREYQETQYF. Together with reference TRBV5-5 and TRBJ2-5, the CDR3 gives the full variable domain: DAGVTQSPTHLIKTRGQQVTLRCSPISGHKSVSWYQQVLGQGPQFIFQYYEKEERGRGNFPDRFSARQFPNYSSELNVNALLLGDSALYLCASSLVREYQETQYFGPGTRLLVL.

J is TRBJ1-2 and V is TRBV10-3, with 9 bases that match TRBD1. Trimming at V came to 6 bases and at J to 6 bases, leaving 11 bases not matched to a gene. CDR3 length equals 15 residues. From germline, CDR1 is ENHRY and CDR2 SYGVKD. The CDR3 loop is CAIRGKDRGVDGYTF. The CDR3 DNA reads TGTGCCATCAGGGGGAAGGACAGGGGTGTTGATGGCTACACCTTC.

CDR3 region: CASSSGTGGAYTEAFF. DNA for the CDR3: TGTGCCAGCAGCTCCGGGACAGGGGGCGCTTACACTGAAGCTTTCTTT. This chain uses TRBV5-4 with TRBJ1-1; 12 bases line up with TRBD1. The CDR3 spans 16 residues. V lost 3 bases, J lost 3 bases, and 6 bases stayed unmatched. CDR1 and CDR2 (germline): SGHNT, YYREEE (reference sequence).

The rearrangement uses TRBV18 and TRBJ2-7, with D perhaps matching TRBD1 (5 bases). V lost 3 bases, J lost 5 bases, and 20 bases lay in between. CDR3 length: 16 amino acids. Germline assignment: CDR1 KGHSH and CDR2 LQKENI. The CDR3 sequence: CASSPQGQTLSHEQYF. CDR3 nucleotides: TGTGCCAGCTCACCCCAGGGCCAAACTCTATCCCACGAGCAGTACTTC.

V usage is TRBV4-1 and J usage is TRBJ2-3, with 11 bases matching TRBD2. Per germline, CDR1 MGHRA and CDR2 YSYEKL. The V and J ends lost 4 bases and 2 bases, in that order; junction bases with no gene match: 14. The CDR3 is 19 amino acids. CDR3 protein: CASSRTRVIAGGTTDTQYF. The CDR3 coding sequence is TGCGCCAGCAGCCGTACCCGGGTAATAGCGGGGGGGACCACAGATACGCAGTATTTT.

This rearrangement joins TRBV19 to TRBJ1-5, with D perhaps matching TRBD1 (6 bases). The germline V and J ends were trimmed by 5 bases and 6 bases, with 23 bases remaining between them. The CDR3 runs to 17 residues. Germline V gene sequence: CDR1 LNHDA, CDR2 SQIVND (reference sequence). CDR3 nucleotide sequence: TGTGCCAGTAGTCTCCTCTTATCCTACAGGGATGGTCAGCCCCAGCATTTT. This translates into CASSLLLSYRDGQPQHF.

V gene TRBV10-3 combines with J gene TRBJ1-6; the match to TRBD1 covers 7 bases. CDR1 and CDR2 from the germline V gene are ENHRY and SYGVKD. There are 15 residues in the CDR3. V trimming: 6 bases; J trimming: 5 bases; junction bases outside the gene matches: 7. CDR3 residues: CAIRNRDSDNSPLHF. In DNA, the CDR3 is TGTGCCATCAGGAACCGGGACAGTGATAATTCACCCCTCCACTTT.

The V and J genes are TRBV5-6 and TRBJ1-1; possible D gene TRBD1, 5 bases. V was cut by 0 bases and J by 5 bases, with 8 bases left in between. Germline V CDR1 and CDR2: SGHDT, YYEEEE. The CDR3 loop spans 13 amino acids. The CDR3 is CASSLDRKTEAFF. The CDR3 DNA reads TGTGCCAGCAGCTTGGACAGGAAGACTGAAGCTTTCTTT.

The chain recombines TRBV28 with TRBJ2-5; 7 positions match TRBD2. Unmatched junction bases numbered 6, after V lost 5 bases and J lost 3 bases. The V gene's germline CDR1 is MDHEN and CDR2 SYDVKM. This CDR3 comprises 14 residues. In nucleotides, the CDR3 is TGTGCCAGCAGTGTGGGAGGGTCAGAAGAGACCCAGTACTTC. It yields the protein CASSVGGSEETQYF.

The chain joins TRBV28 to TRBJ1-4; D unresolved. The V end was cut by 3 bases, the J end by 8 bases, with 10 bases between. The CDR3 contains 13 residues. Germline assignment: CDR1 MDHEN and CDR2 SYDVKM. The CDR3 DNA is TGTGCCAGCAGTTTCCCGGCGGCGGAAAAACTGTTTTTT. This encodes CASSFPAAEKLFF.

The CDR3 DNA sequence: TGCGCCAGCAGCTTGGCCACAGGGTATAATGAGCAGTTCTTC. It yields the protein CASSLATGYNEQFF. The V call is TRBV5-1, the J call TRBJ2-1, with a tentative D call TRBD1 (6 bases). The V and J ends lost 0 bases and 7 bases respectively, with 11 bases between them. The CDR3 runs 14 residues. Germline assignment: CDR1 SGHRS and CDR2 YFSETQ.

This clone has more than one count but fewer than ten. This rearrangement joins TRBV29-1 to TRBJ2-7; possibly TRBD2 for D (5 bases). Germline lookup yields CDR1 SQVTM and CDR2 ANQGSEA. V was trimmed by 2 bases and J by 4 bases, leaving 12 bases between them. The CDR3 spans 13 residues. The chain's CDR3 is CSVETGSPYEQYF. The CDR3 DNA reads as TGCAGCGTTGAAACGGGGTCTCCATACGAGCAGTACTTC.